This entry lists 29 T cell receptor beta chains sequenced from one sample in a study of cytomegalovirus exposure and HLA in healthy donors (dated by TCRdb to 2017 to 2019). The method behind the library was the immunoSEQ multiplex PCR assay. For the multiplex PCR, a mixture combining 60 forward primers for TCR Vbeta segments and 13 reverse primers for TCR Jbeta segments was used. TCRdb took this table from immuneACCESS and kept in-frame rearrangements with V and J called. Such tables lack part of the clones; where checked against another copy, unresolved V genes explain under half of the gap, and the rest is unexplained. The sample table shows over 70,000 clones, and around 80% are seen once. The ten largest clones take up roughly 2.5% of the sample. The sample comprised PBMCs. These TCRs come from a male donor in good health and CMV-seropositive.

The chain is built from TRBV10-3 and TRBJ2-3, with D possibly matching TRBD2 (5 bases). The CDR3 runs 15 residues. Trimming shortened V by 3 bases and J by 1 base, and 11 bases separated the two germline ends. Germline V lookup: CDR1 ENHRY, CDR2 SYGVKD. CDR3 sequence reads: CAISERGLGTDTQYF. Written as DNA, the CDR3 is TGTGCCATCAGTGAACGAGGACTGGGCACAGATACGCAGTATTTT.

The CDR3 DNA reads TGTGCCAGCTCCAGGGGGCATGGTGTGGGCTATGGCTACACCTTC. As protein: CASSRGHGVGYGYTF. V usage is TRBV28 and J usage is TRBJ1-2; 8 bases agree with TRBD1. The V and J ends lost 8 bases and 4 bases, in that order; junction bases with no gene match: 12. Per germline, CDR1 MDHEN and CDR2 SYDVKM. This CDR3 spans 15 amino acids.

The chain couples TRBV7-9 to TRBJ2-1; a possible D gene is TRBD2 (5 bases). Germline CDR1 and CDR2: SEHNR and FQNEAQ (reference sequence). The CDR3 is 13 amino acids. Trimming cost V 1 base and J 11 bases, with 12 bases left between them. CDR3 coding DNA: TGTGCCAGCAGCTTAGGGCCCGACGGGAAGCAGTTCTTC. Translation gives CASSLGPDGKQFF.

For the CDR3, the DNA is TGCGCCAGCAGCCAAGTCTCATGGACTAGCGGGAGGGCCGATGGTGGAGATACGCAGTATTTT. Translation gives CASSQVSWTSGRADGGDTQYF. The chain is built from TRBV4-1 and TRBJ2-3, with 15 bases identical to TRBD2. With V trimmed by 1 base and J by 5 bases, 16 bases remained unmatched. Germline V gives CDR1 MGHRA, CDR2 YSYEKL. This CDR3 has 21 amino acids.

The chain employs TRBV10-2 and TRBJ1-1, with TRBD1 identical over 7 bases. Germline V gives CDR1 WSHSY, CDR2 SAAADI. With V trimmed by 4 bases and J by 1 base, 3 bases remained unmatched. This CDR3 is 14 amino acids long. The CDR3 DNA is TGCGCCAGCAGTGGACAGGGAGGGAACACTGAAGCTTTCTTT. Amino acid sequence: CASSGQGGNTEAFF.

The chain carries TRBV5-1 and TRBJ2-1; 7 positions agree with TRBD2. Germline CDR1 reads SGHRS; CDR2 reads YFSETQ. The CDR3 loop spans 16 amino acids. V trimming: 7 bases; J trimming: 0 bases; junction bases outside the gene matches: 10. The CDR3 coding sequence is TGCGCCAGCCAAGAAACTAGCGCGAGCTCCTACAATGAGCAGTTCTTC. The encoded protein is CASQETSASSYNEQFF. Supplemented by reference TRBV5-1 and TRBJ2-1, the full variable domain reads KAGVTQTPRYLIKTRGQQVTLSCSPISGHRSVSWYQQTPGQGLQFLFEYFSETQRNKGNFPGRFSGRQFSNSRSEMNVSTLELGDSALYLCASQETSASSYNEQFFGPGTRLTVL.

The genes are TRBV4-1 and TRBJ1-4; no clear D. The CDR3 runs 15 residues. Germline V gene sequence: CDR1 MGHRA, CDR2 YSYEKL. The V and J ends lost 4 bases and 0 bases respectively, with 9 bases between them. As DNA, the CDR3 is TGCGCCAGCAGCCCTATACAGCCAACTAATGAAAAACTGTTTTTT. The encoded protein is CASSPIQPTNEKLFF.

CDR3 DNA sequence: TGTGCCAGCAGCTTAGTCACCCCCAGATACGAGCAGTACTTC. This codes for CASSLVTPRYEQYF. The rearrangement links TRBV11-2 to TRBJ2-7; no clear D gene. Trimming left V 1 base short and J 4 bases short, with 11 bases between. The CDR3 has 14 amino acids. Looked up from germline, CDR1 is SGHAT and CDR2 is FQNNGV.

The rearrangement uses TRBV28 and TRBJ2-7; perhaps TRBD2 as D (7 bases). Germline V lookup: CDR1 MDHEN, CDR2 SYDVKM. Between the trimmed V and J ends, which lost 3 bases and 2 bases, there was a span of 20 bases. The CDR3 is made up of 17 amino acids. As DNA, the CDR3 is TGTGCCAGCAGTTTCCCCCGGGGAGGGGGAACCCCCTACGAGCAGTACTTC. Protein product: CASSFPRGGGTPYEQYF.

The chain couples TRBV4-1 to TRBJ1-6; the D gene is possibly TRBD1 (6 bases). V lost 4 bases to trimming and J lost 10 bases, with 11 bases between them. CDR3 length: 13 residues. Germline values: CDR1 MGHRA, CDR2 YSYEKL. CDR3 sequence: CASSLTGLSPLHF. In DNA, the CDR3 is TGCGCCAGCAGCCTAACAGGGTTGTCACCCCTCCACTTT.

This rearrangement joins TRBV6-6 to TRBJ2-5, with a possible D match to TRBD2 (5 bases). The assigned J gene may be wrong: the sequence end matches TRBJ2-7 better. Per the germline V gene, CDR1 is MNHNY and CDR2 is SVGAGI (reference sequence). This CDR3 spans 14 amino acids. CDR3 residues: CASSYTAGNYEQYF. In DNA form, the CDR3 reads TGTGCCAGCAGTTACACTGCGGGTAATTACGAGCAGTACTTC.

The V call is TRBV19, the J call TRBJ2-1, with a possible D match to TRBD1 (6 bases). Germline values: CDR1 LNHDA, CDR2 SQIVND (reference sequence). This CDR3 comprises 13 residues. Trimming pared 7 bases from V and 7 bases from J, leaving 14 bases between. The CDR3 reads CASTATGWNEQFF. For the CDR3, the DNA is TGTGCCAGTACCGCGACAGGCTGGAATGAGCAGTTCTTC. The full variable domain, in which reference TRBV19 and TRBJ2-1 provide the parts outside the CDR3, is DGGITQSPKYLFRKEGQNVTLSCEQNLNHDAMYWYRQDPGQGLRLIYYSQIVNDFQKGDIAEGYSVSREKKESFPLTVTSAQKNPTAFYLCASTATGWNEQFFGPGTRLTVL.

The chain combines TRBV9 with TRBJ2-2; 10 bases are a match to TRBD2. V was pared by 4 bases and J by 4 bases, with 4 bases of the junction left unmatched. The CDR3 has 15 residues. The V gene's germline CDR1 is SGDLS and CDR2 YYNGEE. The CDR3 region has the DNA TGTGCCAGCAGCACGAGGACTAGCGGCACCGGGGAGCTGTTTTTT. Amino acid sequence: CASSTRTSGTGELFF.

The chain employs TRBV6-5 and TRBJ2-2; TRBD1 matches at 11 bases. There are 16 residues in the CDR3. Trimming at V came to 4 bases and at J to 7 bases, leaving 8 bases not matched to a gene. Germline-derived CDR1 and CDR2 are MNHEY and SVGAGI. The CDR3 loop reads CASSFPGQGVIGELFF. DNA of the CDR3: TGTGCCAGCAGTTTCCCGGGACAGGGGGTCATCGGGGAGCTGTTTTTT.

V gene TRBV7-9 combines with J gene TRBJ2-1, with 15 bases aligning to TRBD2. Trimming at V came to 4 bases and at J to 7 bases, leaving 11 bases not matched to a gene. The germline V gene has CDR1 SEHNR and CDR2 FQNEAQ (reference sequence). The CDR3 has 18 residues. CDR3 region: CASSSRPGTSGRINEQFF. The CDR3 coding sequence is TGTGCCAGCAGCTCACGCCCCGGGACTAGCGGGAGGATAAATGAGCAGTTCTTC.

The chain has TRBV9 and TRBJ2-2, with no clear D. CDR3 length: 15 amino acids. Germline CDR1 and CDR2: SGDLS and YYNGEE. Deletions cut 1 base from V and 1 base from J, with 8 bases between. The CDR3 loop is CASSVIAQNTGELFF. The CDR3 bases are TGTGCCAGCAGCGTAATAGCCCAGAACACCGGGGAGCTGTTTTTT.

The V and J genes are TRBV12-5 and TRBJ2-7; 13 bases fit TRBD2. From germline, CDR1 is LGHNT and CDR2 FRNRAP. Germline trimming cut 2 bases from V and 2 bases from J; bases unmatched to any gene: 6. The CDR3 is made up of 17 amino acids. The CDR3 here is CASGLIGTSGATYEQYF. The CDR3 nucleotides are TGTGCTAGTGGTTTGATCGGGACTAGCGGGGCTACCTACGAGCAGTACTTC.

This chain links TRBV27 with TRBJ1-2; 7 nucleotides agree with TRBD1. Germline-derived CDR1 and CDR2 are MNHEY and SMNVEV (reference sequence). V lost 4 bases, J lost 2 bases, and 4 bases stayed unmatched. CDR3 length: 14 residues. CDR3 region: CASSWSGQNYGYTF. Written as DNA, the CDR3 is TGTGCCAGCAGTTGGTCGGGACAGAACTATGGCTACACCTTC.

This clone has a handful of counts. The chain uses TRBV29-1 and TRBJ2-7; D might be TRBD1 (7 bases). The CDR3 is 13 amino acids. V gave up 7 bases and J gave up 2 bases, with 15 bases separating them. Germline values: CDR1 SQVTM, CDR2 ANQGSEA. The CDR3 here is CSAAARGAYEQYF. Here the CDR3 DNA reads TGCAGCGCCGCGGCCAGGGGGGCCTACGAGCAGTACTTC.

The genes are TRBV12-2 and TRBJ2-7; TRBD1, the table's D call, was not compared with the DNA. TRBV12-2 is given as a pseudogene. The CDR3 totals 12 residues. CDR3 loop: CASRAGTYEQYF. The CDR3, as DNA: TGTGCAAGTCGCGCAGGTACCTACGAGCAGTACTTC.

In this sample, this clone turned up a few times. The chain carries TRBV5-6 and TRBJ2-3; 9 bases agree with TRBD1. The V gene's germline CDR1 is SGHDT and CDR2 YYEEEE. With 4 bases clipped from V and 3 bases from J, the junction kept 3 bases outside the gene matches. The CDR3 has 14 residues. CDR3 loop: CASSVQGATDTQYF. In DNA, the CDR3 is TGTGCCAGCAGCGTACAGGGGGCAACAGATACGCAGTATTTT.

This sequence joins TRBV7-8 and TRBJ2-7; 11 nucleotides match TRBD2. V lost 3 bases, J lost 4 bases, and 5 bases stayed unmatched. CDR1 and CDR2 (germline): SGHVS, FQNEAQ. The CDR3 totals 15 residues. CDR3 amino acids: CASSFLAGGSYEQYF. CDR3 nucleotides: TGTGCCAGCAGCTTCCTAGCGGGAGGTTCATACGAGCAGTACTTC. Filled out from reference TRBV7-8 and TRBJ2-7, the complete variable domain reads GAGVSQSPRYKVAKRGQDVALRCDPISGHVSLFWYQQALGQGPEFLTYFQNEAQLDKSGLPSDRFFAERPEGSVSTLKIQRTQQEDSAVYLCASSFLAGGSYEQYFGPGTRLTVT.

The chain carries TRBV7-2 and TRBJ2-7, with 7 positions matching TRBD2. The CDR3 is 16 amino acids. Germline CDR1 reads SGHTA; CDR2 reads FQGNSA. V lost 1 base and J lost 3; bases outside the gene matches: 9. CDR3 DNA: TGTGCCAGCAGCTTAGGGTCTAGCGGACCATACTACGAGCAGTACTTC. Translated: CASSLGSSGPYYEQYF.

V is TRBV7-2 and J is TRBJ2-2; D is uncertain. V was clipped by 5 bases and J by 5 bases, with 12 bases between them. This CDR3 spans 14 amino acids. Germline CDR1 is SGHTA and CDR2 is FQGNSA. Here the CDR3 DNA reads TGTGCCAGCAGCCCCATCACAACGACCGGGGAGCTGTTTTTT. The encoded protein is CASSPITTTGELFF.

This clone was seen ten or more times. In DNA form, the CDR3 reads TGTGCCAGCAGAGCCACTAGCACCTACGAGCAGTACTTC. Protein product: CASRATSTYEQYF. V is TRBV28 and J is TRBJ2-7, with D tentatively TRBD2 (6 bases). CDR1 is MDHEN, CDR2 SYDVKM, per germline. Between the trimmed V and J ends, which lost 6 bases and 2 bases, there was a span of 11 bases. This CDR3 spans 13 amino acids.

This clone came up a few times. The chain is built from TRBV6-5 and TRBJ1-1; 7 bases line up with TRBD1. Germline V lookup: CDR1 MNHEY, CDR2 SVGAGI. CDR3 size: 15 residues. V lost 5 bases, J lost 4 bases, and 10 bases stayed unmatched. CDR3 residues: CASSGDRVWGTEAFF. The CDR3 DNA reads as TGTGCCAGCAGTGGAGACAGGGTTTGGGGCACTGAAGCTTTCTTT.

This chain connects TRBV19 to TRBJ2-7; 7 nucleotides agree with TRBD2. The CDR3 is 15 amino acids. V was clipped by 1 base and J by 5 bases; unmatched bases: 8. Germline lookup yields CDR1 LNHDA and CDR2 SQIVND (reference sequence). This CDR3 is CASSIVGGSRNEQYF. In DNA, the CDR3 is TGTGCCAGTAGTATAGTTGGCGGGAGTCGGAACGAGCAGTACTTC. Looking up the rest from reference TRBV19 and TRBJ2-7 gives the full variable domain: DGGITQSPKYLFRKEGQNVTLSCEQNLNHDAMYWYRQDPGQGLRLIYYSQIVNDFQKGDIAEGYSVSREKKESFPLTVTSAQKNPTAFYLCASSIVGGSRNEQYFGPGTRLTVT.

The chain combines TRBV5-1 with TRBJ2-3; TRBD1 aligns across 7 bases. CDR3 size: 13 residues. V lost 5 bases and J lost 4; bases outside the gene matches: 4. Germline values: CDR1 SGHRS, CDR2 YFSETQ. CDR3 coding DNA: TGCGCCAGCAGAAAGGGACAGTCAGATACGCAGTATTTT. Translated, it gives CASRKGQSDTQYF.

The chain uses TRBV5-1 and TRBJ1-1, with 8 nucleotides matching TRBD1. Trimming took 4 bases from V and 4 from J; bases not matched to a gene: 9. Germline CDR1 is SGHRS and CDR2 is YFSETQ. This CDR3 spans 15 amino acids. In nucleotides, the CDR3 is TGCGCCAGCAGCAGAGGGACAGGAGATAGCACTGAAGCTTTCTTT. Its protein product is CASSRGTGDSTEAFF. The whole variable domain, remainder taken from reference TRBV5-1 and TRBJ1-1, is KAGVTQTPRYLIKTRGQQVTLSCSPISGHRSVSWYQQTPGQGLQFLFEYFSETQRNKGNFPGRFSGRQFSNSRSEMNVSTLELGDSALYLCASSRGTGDSTEAFFGQGTRLTVV.